Listed below are T cell receptor beta chains from one sample, sequenced in a study of cytomegalovirus exposure and HLA in healthy donors. The table came from immunoSEQ multiplex PCR; TCRdb's copy has only in-frame clones and leaves some out. The table shows approximately 70,000 clones, with around 78% occurring only once. Sequencing used PBMCs. Receptors were obtained from a man aged 45-65 years in good health and CMV-seronegative. The CDR3 runs from the conserved cysteine through the conserved F or W. The D gene is left open where the match is weak. Part of the rows lack a size; the others show once, few, many or a class for expanded clones.

J gene: TRBJ1-1
clone size: few
D gene: TRBD1
V gene: TRBV28
CDR3 DNA: TGTGCCAGCAGCTTACAGGGGGGAGTGAACACTGAAGCTTTCTTT
CDR3 protein: CASSLQGGVNTEAFF

J gene: TRBJ2-7
clone size: .
D gene: .
V gene: TRBV5-1
CDR3 DNA: TGCGCCAGCAGCTTGTCCAGCTCCTACGAGCAGTACTTC
CDR3 protein: CASSLSSSYEQYF

J gene: TRBJ1-5
clone size: .
D gene: .
V gene: TRBV5-1
CDR3 DNA: TGCGCCAGCAGCTTGTTCGGGGATACCGCTCAGCCCCAGCATTTT
CDR3 protein: CASSLFGDTAQPQHF

J gene: TRBJ2-5
clone size: .
D gene: TRBD2
V gene: TRBV30
CDR3 DNA: TGTGCCTGGGGGAGGGGCGAGACCCAGTACTTC
CDR3 protein: CAWGRGETQYF

J gene: TRBJ2-1
clone size: .
D gene: .
V gene: TRBV28
CDR3 DNA: TGTGCCAGCAGCCGACGGACAGCTAACAATGAGCAGTTCTTC
CDR3 protein: CASSRRTANNEQFF

J gene: TRBJ2-7
clone size: .
D gene: .
V gene: TRBV30
CDR3 DNA: TGTGCCTGGAGTCCCAACTACGAGCAGTACTTC
CDR3 protein: CAWSPNYEQYF

J gene: TRBJ1-1
clone size: .
D gene: TRBD1
V gene: TRBV18
CDR3 DNA: TGTGCCAGCTCAAGGGGGCAGGACACTGAAGCTTTCTTT
CDR3 protein: CASSRGQDTEAFF

J gene: TRBJ2-1
clone size: .
D gene: .
V gene: TRBV28
CDR3 DNA: TGTGCCAGCAGGCCGGGACTGTACAATGAGCAGTTCTTC
CDR3 protein: CASRPGLYNEQFF

J gene: TRBJ2-1
clone size: few
D gene: TRBD2
V gene: TRBV6-6
CDR3 DNA: TGTGCCAGCAGAACAAAGCGGGAGGGGGGGAATGAGCAGTTCTTC
CDR3 protein: CASRTKREGGNEQFF

J gene: TRBJ2-6
clone size: .
D gene: TRBD1
V gene: TRBV7-9
CDR3 DNA: TGTGCCGGACAGGGATCTGGGGCCAACGTCCTGACTTTC
CDR3 protein: CAGQGSGANVLTF

J gene: TRBJ2-7
clone size: .
D gene: .
V gene: TRBV7-8
CDR3 DNA: TGTGCCAGCAGCTCTGGACTACCTGAGCAGTACTTC
CDR3 protein: CASSSGLPEQYF

J gene: TRBJ2-3
clone size: .
D gene: .
V gene: TRBV5-8
CDR3 DNA: TGTGCCAGCAGCTTAGGAGGGCCTGGTGAAGATACGCAGTATTTT
CDR3 protein: CASSLGGPGEDTQYF

J gene: TRBJ2-2
clone size: .
D gene: TRBD2
V gene: TRBV7-2
CDR3 DNA: TGTGCCAGCAGCTCCTCCGGACTAGCGGGAGCCGGGGAGCTGTTTTTT
CDR3 protein: CASSSSGLAGAGELFF

J gene: TRBJ2-7
clone size: .
D gene: .
V gene: TRBV10-2
CDR3 DNA: TGCGCCAGCAGTGAGACAGGCAGGAGCTCCTACGAGCAGTACTTC
CDR3 protein: CASSETGRSSYEQYF

J gene: TRBJ2-1
clone size: .
D gene: TRBD2
V gene: TRBV10-3
CDR3 DNA: TGTGCCATCAGATCTAGCGGGGCTTCCTACAATGAGCAGTTCTTC
CDR3 protein: CAIRSSGASYNEQFF

J gene: TRBJ2-1
clone size: .
D gene: .
V gene: TRBV11-3
CDR3 DNA: TGTGCCAGCAGCTTAGCGGGACAAACCTACAATGAGCAGTTCTTC
CDR3 protein: CASSLAGQTYNEQFF

J gene: TRBJ1-1
clone size: .
D gene: .
V gene: TRBV28
CDR3 DNA: TGTGCCAGCAGTTATTTATCAGGGGAAACTGAAGCTTTCTTT
CDR3 protein: CASSYLSGETEAFF